This TCR beta chain stems from a study of control samples from healthy donors and cancer patients. Libraries were prepared by immunoSEQ multiplex PCR; TCRdb keeps only in-frame clonotypes and omits some of them. The table shows under 140,000 clones, with over 75% occurring only once. This clone was found once. Trimming took 7 bases from V and 8 from J, leaving 14 bases between them. The CDR3 totals 13 residues. Germline-derived CDR1 and CDR2 are SNHLY and FYNNEI. This sequence originates from an older woman with lung cancer. Sequencing was carried out using PBMCs. The V and J genes are TRBV2 and TRBJ1-4; D remains unclear. Here the CDR3 reads CASTPRAEEKLFF. In DNA, the CDR3 is TGTGCCAGCACCCCAAGGGCTGAGGAAAAACTGTTTTTT.